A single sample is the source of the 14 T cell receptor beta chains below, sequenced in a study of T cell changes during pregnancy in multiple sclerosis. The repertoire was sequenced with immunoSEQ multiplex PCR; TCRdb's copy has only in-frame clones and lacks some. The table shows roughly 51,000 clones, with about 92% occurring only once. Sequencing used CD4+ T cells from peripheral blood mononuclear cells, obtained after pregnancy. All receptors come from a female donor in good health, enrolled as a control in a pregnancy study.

CDR3 residues: CASSPAGGETQYF. The DNA of the CDR3 is TGTGCCAGCAGCCCAGCGGGGGGGGAGACCCAGTACTTC. The gene calls are TRBV7-3 and TRBJ2-5; 10 bases match TRBD2. The CDR3 contains 13 residues. V dropped 5 bases and J dropped 5; count of bases not matched to a gene: 2. CDR1 is SGHTA, CDR2 FQGTGA, per germline.

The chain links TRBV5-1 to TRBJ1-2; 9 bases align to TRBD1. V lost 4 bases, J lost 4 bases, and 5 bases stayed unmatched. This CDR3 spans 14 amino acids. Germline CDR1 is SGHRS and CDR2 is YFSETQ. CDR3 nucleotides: TGCGCCAGCAGCCAGGAGACAGGGGGCTATGGCTACACCTTC. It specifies CASSQETGGYGYTF.

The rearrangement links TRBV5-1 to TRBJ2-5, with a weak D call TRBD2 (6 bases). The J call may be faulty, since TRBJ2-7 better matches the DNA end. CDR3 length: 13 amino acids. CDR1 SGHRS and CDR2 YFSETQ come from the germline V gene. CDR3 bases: TGCGCCAGCAGCGTCCCGGGAGCCTACGAGCAGTACTTC. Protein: CASSVPGAYEQYF.

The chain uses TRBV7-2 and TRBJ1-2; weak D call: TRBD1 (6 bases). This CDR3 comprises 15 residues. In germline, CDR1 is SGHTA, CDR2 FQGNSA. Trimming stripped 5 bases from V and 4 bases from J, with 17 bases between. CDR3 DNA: TGTGCCAGCAGCCCCCCAGGGGAACGGGCCTATGGCTACACCTTC. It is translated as CASSPPGERAYGYTF.

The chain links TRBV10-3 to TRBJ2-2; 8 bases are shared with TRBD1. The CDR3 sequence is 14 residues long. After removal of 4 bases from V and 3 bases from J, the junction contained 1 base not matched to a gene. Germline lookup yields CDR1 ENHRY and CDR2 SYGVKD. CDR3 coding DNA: TGTGCCATCAGTGGCAGGGGGCACACCGGGGAGCTGTTTTTT. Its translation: CAISGRGHTGELFF.

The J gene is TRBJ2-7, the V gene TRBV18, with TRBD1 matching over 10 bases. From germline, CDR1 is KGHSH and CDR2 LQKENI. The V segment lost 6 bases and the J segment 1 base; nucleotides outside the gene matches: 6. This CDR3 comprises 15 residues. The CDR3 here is CASSRLGQGSYEQYF. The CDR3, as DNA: TGTGCCAGCTCGCGCCTGGGACAGGGGTCCTACGAGCAGTACTTC.

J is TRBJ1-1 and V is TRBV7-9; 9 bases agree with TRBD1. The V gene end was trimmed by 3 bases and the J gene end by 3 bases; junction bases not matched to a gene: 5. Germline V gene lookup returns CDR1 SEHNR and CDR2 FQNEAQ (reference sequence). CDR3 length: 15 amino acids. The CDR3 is CASSLETGGHTEAFF. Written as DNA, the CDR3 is TGTGCCAGCAGCTTGGAGACAGGGGGGCACACTGAAGCTTTCTTT. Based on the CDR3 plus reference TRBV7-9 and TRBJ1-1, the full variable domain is DTGVSQNPRHKITKRGQNVTFRCDPISEHNRLYWYRQTLGQGPEFLTYFQNEAQLEKSRLLSDRFSAERPKGSFSTLEIQRTEQGDSAMYLCASSLETGGHTEAFFGQGTRLTVV.

Here the CDR3 DNA reads TGTGCCAGCAGCCGGACAGCCTACGAGCAGTACTTC. This gives the protein CASSRTAYEQYF. This rearrangement joins TRBV28 to TRBJ2-7; D possibly corresponds to TRBD1 (6 bases). The CDR3 consists of 12 residues. Trimming removed 6 bases from V and 2 bases from J, with 8 bases in between. Germline values: CDR1 MDHEN, CDR2 SYDVKM.

Here the CDR3 reads CASSQRGLNTEAFF. CDR3 DNA sequence: TGTGCCAGCAGCCAACGGGGGTTGAACACTGAAGCTTTCTTT. The chain couples TRBV14 to TRBJ1-1; a weak D match, TRBD1 (5 bases). V was cut by 2 bases and J by 0 bases, with 7 bases left in between. The length of the CDR3 is 14 residues. In germline, CDR1 is SGHDN, CDR2 FVKESK.

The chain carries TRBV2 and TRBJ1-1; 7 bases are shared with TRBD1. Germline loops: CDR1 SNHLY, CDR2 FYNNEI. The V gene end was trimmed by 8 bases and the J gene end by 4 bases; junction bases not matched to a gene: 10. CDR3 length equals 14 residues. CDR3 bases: TGTGCCAGCGGAAACAGGGGTAGTCGCACTGAAGCTTTCTTT. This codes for CASGNRGSRTEAFF. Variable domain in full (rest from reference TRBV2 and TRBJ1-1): EPEVTQTPSHQVTQMGQEVILRCVPISNHLYFYWYRQILGQKVEFLVSFYNNEISEKSEIFDDQFSVERPDGSNFTLKIRSTKLEDSAMYFCASGNRGSRTEAFFGQGTRLTVV.

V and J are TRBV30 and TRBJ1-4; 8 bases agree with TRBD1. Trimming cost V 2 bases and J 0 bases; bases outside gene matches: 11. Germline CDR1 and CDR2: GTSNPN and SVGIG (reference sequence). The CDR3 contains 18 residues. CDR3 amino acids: CAWSLGTGALATNEKLFF. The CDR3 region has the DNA TGTGCCTGGAGTCTCGGGACAGGCGCCTTGGCAACTAATGAAAAACTGTTTTTT. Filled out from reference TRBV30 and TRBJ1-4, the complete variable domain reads SQTIHQWPATLVQPVGSPLSLECTVEGTSNPNLYWYRQAAGRGLQLLFYSVGIGQISSEVPQNLSASRPQDRQFILSSKKLLLSDSGFYLCAWSLGTGALATNEKLFFGSGTQLSVL.

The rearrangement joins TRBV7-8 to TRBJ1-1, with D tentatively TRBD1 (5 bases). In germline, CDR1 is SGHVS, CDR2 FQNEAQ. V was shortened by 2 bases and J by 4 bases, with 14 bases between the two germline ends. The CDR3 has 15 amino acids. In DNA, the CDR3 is TGTGCCAGCAGCTTAAATCGGGGCGGGGGCACTGAAGCTTTCTTT. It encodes CASSLNRGGGTEAFF.

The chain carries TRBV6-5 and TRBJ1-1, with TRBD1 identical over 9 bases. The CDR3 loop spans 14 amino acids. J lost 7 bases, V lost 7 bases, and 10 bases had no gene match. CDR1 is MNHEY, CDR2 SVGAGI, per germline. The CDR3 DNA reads TGTGCCAGCAACCCACAGGGGGCGGGGGATGAAGCTTTCTTT. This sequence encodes CASNPQGAGDEAFF.

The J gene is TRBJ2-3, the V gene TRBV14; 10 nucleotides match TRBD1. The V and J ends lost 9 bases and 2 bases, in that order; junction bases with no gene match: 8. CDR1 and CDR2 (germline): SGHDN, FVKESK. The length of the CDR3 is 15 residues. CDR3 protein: CASSRGTGVTDTQYF. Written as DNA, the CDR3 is TGTGCCAGTTCACGCGGGACAGGGGTCACAGATACGCAGTATTTT.